This TCR beta chain was sequenced during a study of response to subunit inactivated influenza vaccine. The CDR3 has 15 amino acids. V shed 5 bases and J 0 bases; nucleotides not matched to a gene: 4. Per the germline V gene, CDR1 is SGHTA and CDR2 is FQGNSA. Study-wide points: Authors suggested seasonal influenza vaccinations each recruit few new T cells.

Comment on this clonotype: No antigen is known for it.

Using its own MiXCR run on the RT-PCR reads, TCRdb lists one record per CDR3 protein. The sample holds 530,000 or so distinct CDR3 sequences, less than 30% seen once. The sequencing used CD4+ T cells sorted from PBMCs, collected more than 4 days after vaccination. V and J are TRBV7-2 and TRBJ1-5; 7 bases are a match to TRBD1. The origin of this receptor is a middle-aged man who received an inactivated influenza vaccine. In DNA form, the CDR3 reads TGTGCCAGCAGCCCGGACAGGAATAGCAATCAGCCCCAGCATTTT. This gives the protein CASSPDRNSNQPQHF.